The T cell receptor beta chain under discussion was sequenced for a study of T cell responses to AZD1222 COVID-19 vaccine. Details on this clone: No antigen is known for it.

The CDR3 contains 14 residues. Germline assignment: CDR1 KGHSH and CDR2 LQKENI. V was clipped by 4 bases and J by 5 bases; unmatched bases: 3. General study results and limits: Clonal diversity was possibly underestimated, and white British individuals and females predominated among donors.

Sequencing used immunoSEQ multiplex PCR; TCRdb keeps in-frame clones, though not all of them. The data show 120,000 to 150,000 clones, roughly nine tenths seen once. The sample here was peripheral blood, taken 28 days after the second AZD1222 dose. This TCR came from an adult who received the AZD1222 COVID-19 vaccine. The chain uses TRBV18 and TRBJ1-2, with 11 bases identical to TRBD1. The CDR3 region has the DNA TGTGCCAGCTCACGCGGACAGGGGGCTTATGGCTACACCTTC. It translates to CASSRGQGAYGYTF.